The 24 T cell receptor beta chains presented below share a single source sample, sequenced in a study of blood T cells in healthy people across ages. Primers used in a second PCR of roughly 6 to 11 cycles were a sample-barcoded 5' primer and a J-beta primer mix. A single record per CDR3 protein comes from TCRdb applying MiXCR to the 5' RACE reads. The sample contains roughly 1,500,000 distinct CDR3 sequences, roughly 32% of which appear only once. The sequenced sample was blood. These receptors were collected from a woman aged 30 to 39 in good health.

The V and J genes are TRBV7-3 and TRBJ2-6; 11 bases are a match to TRBD2. CDR3 length equals 20 residues. V trimming: 5 bases; J trimming: 2 bases; junction bases outside the gene matches: 14. Germline V gene lookup returns CDR1 SGHTA and CDR2 FQGTGA. The CDR3 reads CASSHRPGLAVDPGANVLTF. The CDR3 nucleotides are TGTGCCAGCAGCCACAGACCGGGACTAGCGGTAGATCCTGGGGCCAACGTCCTGACTTTC.

The table lists this clonotype with a few counts. The J gene is TRBJ2-1, the V gene TRBV28; either TRBD1 or TRBD2 may fit D (5 bases each). Looked up from germline, CDR1 is MDHEN and CDR2 is SYDVKM. Deletions cut 3 bases from V and 9 bases from J, with 9 bases between. The CDR3 covers 12 residues. In DNA form, the CDR3 reads TGTGCCAGCAGTTTTCAGGGACGTGAGCAGTTCTTC. Encoded protein: CASSFQGREQFF.

This clonotype was counted a few times. The genes are TRBV6-1 and TRBJ2-7; no clear D gene. Per the germline V gene, CDR1 is MNHNS and CDR2 is SASEGT. Trimming shortened V by 1 base and J by 4 bases, and 8 bases separated the two germline ends. This CDR3 region has 13 residues. The CDR3 nucleotides read TGTGCCAGCAGTGAAGAAGACCTATACGAGCAGTACTTC. This sequence encodes CASSEEDLYEQYF.

The chain has TRBV5-1 and TRBJ2-7, with D possibly TRBD2 on 5 matching bases. This CDR3 spans 15 amino acids. V was trimmed by 3 bases and J by 7 bases, leaving 20 bases between them. The germline V gene has CDR1 SGHRS and CDR2 YFSETQ. CDR3 nucleotides: TGCGCCAGCAGCTCCGAGGTGGGGTCTACGGGGGAGCAGTACTTC. Residues: CASSSEVGSTGEQYF. The variable domain in full, completed from reference TRBV5-1 and TRBJ2-7, reads KAGVTQTPRYLIKTRGQQVTLSCSPISGHRSVSWYQQTPGQGLQFLFEYFSETQRNKGNFPGRFSGRQFSNSRSEMNVSTLELGDSALYLCASSSEVGSTGEQYFGPGTRLTVT.

The rearrangement links TRBV14 to TRBJ2-7, with D possibly being TRBD1 or TRBD2 (5 bases each). V gave up 3 bases and J gave up 11 bases, with 17 bases separating them. This CDR3 contains 13 residues. The germline gives CDR1 SGHDN, CDR2 FVKESK. The DNA of the CDR3 is TGTGCCAGCAGCCAGCTCTTTACCGGGACCGAGTACTTC. Its protein is CASSQLFTGTEYF.

About this clonotype itself: The germline gene is not matched at one end of the junction; a read error may be the cause. The CDR3 sequence: CASSQGGAGNAQFF. CDR3 nucleotide sequence: TGCGCCAGCAGCCAAGGGGGCGCGGGCAATGCGCAGTTCTTC. The gene calls are TRBV4-1 and TRBJ2-1; TRBD1 or TRBD2 may be the D gene (5 bases each). Germline CDR1 and CDR2: MGHRA and YSYEKL. This CDR3 spans 14 amino acids.

The V and J genes are TRBV12-3 or TRBV12-4 and TRBJ2-5; D remains ambiguous. This CDR3 has 11 amino acids. Trimming pared 11 bases from V and 5 bases from J, leaving 12 bases between. The CDR3 spells CAVGRGETQYF. The CDR3 DNA follows: TGTGCCGTGGGCCGTGGGGAGACCCAGTACTTC.

The V and J genes are TRBV11-2 and TRBJ2-3; TRBD2 aligns across 13 bases. Trimming cost V 2 bases and J 5 bases; bases outside gene matches: 7. The CDR3 extends over 17 amino acids. The germline V gene has CDR1 SGHAT and CDR2 FQNNGV. The CDR3 is CASSLNGLAGVEDTQYF. For the CDR3, the DNA is TGTGCCAGCAGCTTAAATGGACTAGCGGGAGTGGAAGATACGCAGTATTTT.

This clonotype showed up many times. The chain carries TRBV6-5 and TRBJ2-1, with 10 positions matching TRBD2. V shed 5 bases and J 8 bases; nucleotides not matched to a gene: 6. The CDR3 runs 14 residues. CDR1 and CDR2 from the germline V gene are MNHEY and SVGAGI. The CDR3 DNA reads TGTGCCAGCAGTCCTCGGACTAGCGGCGATGAGCAGTTCTTC. It translates to CASSPRTSGDEQFF.

On this clonotype: A much larger clone differs by one base, so this may be a read error. The chain has TRBV29-1 and TRBJ1-2; 9 bases line up with TRBD1. Germline assignment: CDR1 SQVTM and CDR2 ANQGSEA. The length of the CDR3 is 12 residues. V shed 7 bases, J shed 4 bases, and the junction held 4 bases outside the gene matches. CDR3 amino acids: CSGGQGRYGYTF. CDR3 in DNA: TGCAGCGGTGGACAGGGGCGCTATGGCTACACCTTC.

The chain uses TRBV2 and TRBJ2-1; 8 nucleotides line up with TRBD2. The junction had 3 bases not matched to a gene; V was cut back by 3 bases and J by 2 bases. Looked up from germline, CDR1 is SNHLY and CDR2 is FYNNEI. CDR3 length: 15 residues. This CDR3 reads CASSELAGPYNEQFF. In DNA, the CDR3 is TGTGCCAGCAGTGAGCTAGCGGGCCCCTACAATGAGCAGTTCTTC.

This sequence joins TRBV7-2 and TRBJ2-1; 7 bases match TRBD2. V gave up 5 bases and J gave up 6 bases; unmatched junction bases: 10. This CDR3 comprises 15 residues. Germline V CDR1 and CDR2: SGHTA, FQGNSA. The CDR3 spells CASSGGGAGTNEQFF. The DNA of the CDR3 is TGTGCCAGCAGCGGCGGGGGAGCGGGAACCAATGAGCAGTTCTTC.

This clonotype was picked up a small number of times. The rearrangement links TRBV27 to TRBJ2-7; TRBD2 aligns across 9 bases. The CDR3 sequence is 14 residues long. Looked up from germline, CDR1 is MNHEY and CDR2 is SMNVEV (reference sequence). V shed 3 bases, J shed 6 bases, and the junction held 6 bases outside the gene matches. CDR3 sequence reads: CASSFQAGGSEQYF. CDR3 bases: TGTGCCAGCAGTTTTCAAGCGGGGGGTAGCGAGCAGTACTTC.

About this clonotype itself: This could be a read error, since a much larger clone is one nucleotide away. This chain uses TRBV5-6 with TRBJ2-7; 7 bases agree with TRBD1. Per germline, CDR1 SGHDT and CDR2 YYEEEE. The CDR3 length is 15 residues. The CDR3 DNA follows: TGTGCCAGCAGCTTCTACAGGGGCAGCTCCTACAAGCAGTACTTC. Protein product: CASSFYRGSSYKQYF.

CDR3: CASRRRENTEAFF. Here the CDR3 DNA reads TGTGCCAGTCGGCGGCGGGAGAACACTGAAGCTTTCTTT. V is TRBV7-9 and J is TRBJ1-1; D is ambiguous. The germline V gene encodes CDR1 SEHNR and CDR2 FQNEAQ (reference sequence). V shed 9 bases and J shed 1 base, with 12 bases lying between them. The CDR3 totals 13 residues. Supplemented by reference TRBV7-9 and TRBJ1-1, the full variable domain reads DTGVSQNPRHKITKRGQNVTFRCDPISEHNRLYWYRQTLGQGPEFLTYFQNEAQLEKSRLLSDRFSAERPKGSFSTLEIQRTEQGDSAMYLCASRRRENTEAFFGQGTRLTVV.

This chain links TRBV2 with TRBJ2-7; D might be TRBD1 or TRBD2, each matching 5 bases. The V and J ends lost 6 bases and 4 bases respectively, with 16 bases between them. The CDR3 sequence is 14 residues long. The germline CDR1 and CDR2 sequences are SNHLY and FYNNEI. CDR3 residues: CASRPGRVLYEQYF. CDR3 DNA sequence: TGTGCCAGCAGGCCGGGACGGGTATTATACGAGCAGTACTTC.

Only a few counts were recorded for this clonotype. V gene TRBV20-1 combines with J gene TRBJ2-3; the D gene is possibly TRBD2 (5 bases). The CDR3 is 12 residues long. Germline CDR1 reads DFQATT; CDR2 reads SNEGSKA (reference sequence). V was pared by 6 bases and J by 14 bases, with 21 bases between. The CDR3 coding sequence is TGCAGTGCCCTTGAGGGCACCCCGGTACCGTATTTT. This codes for CSALEGTPVPYF.

This clonotype has just a few counts. This chain uses TRBV5-1 with TRBJ2-7, with D perhaps TRBD2 (5 bases). With 4 bases removed from V and 3 bases from J, the gap between germline ends came to 14 bases. Germline V lookup: CDR1 SGHRS, CDR2 YFSETQ. CDR3 size: 14 residues. This CDR3 reads CASSPGPRDYEQYF. The CDR3 DNA sequence: TGCGCCAGCAGCCCCGGGCCTCGGGACTACGAGCAGTACTTC.

The chain couples TRBV10-3 to TRBJ1-1, with TRBD1 as a possible D gene (6 bases). Per germline, CDR1 ENHRY and CDR2 SYGVKD. V lost 4 bases to trimming and J lost 1 base, with 7 bases between them. This CDR3 is 13 amino acids long. The CDR3 nucleotides read TGTGCCATCAGTGGGACAGCGAACACTGAAGCTTTCTTT. This sequence encodes CAISGTANTEAFF.

This clonotype was counted between two and nine times. The chain joins TRBV28 to TRBJ1-1; 8 nucleotides agree with TRBD1. CDR3 size: 14 residues. J was trimmed by 7 bases and V by 4 bases; bases with no gene match: 8. Germline-derived CDR1 and CDR2 are MDHEN and SYDVKM. The CDR3 DNA sequence: TGTGCCAGCAGTTCCACGGACAGGGCGGATGAAGCTTTCTTT. Its translation is CASSSTDRADEAFF.

The CDR3 DNA follows: TGTGCCAGCAGCTTACACAACGGCCATACGAACTCCTACGAGCAGTACTTC. Its translation: CASSLHNGHTNSYEQYF. This chain links TRBV7-9 with TRBJ2-7; unclear D gene. Between the trimmed V and J ends, which lost 2 bases and 0 bases, there was a span of 17 bases. The CDR3 loop spans 17 amino acids. Germline CDR1 reads SEHNR; CDR2 reads FQNEAQ (reference sequence).

A word on this clonotype: The final CDR3 position lacks the conserved phenylalanine or tryptophan, pointing to a likely read error. CDR3 nucleotides: TGTGCCAGCAGCCTGACAGAGCGCACTAATGAAAAACTGTTTTTG. Translating gives CASSLTERTNEKLFL. The J gene is TRBJ1-4, the V gene TRBV7-8; tentative D call: TRBD1 (5 bases). Germline V gives CDR1 SGHVS, CDR2 FQNEAQ. The CDR3 sequence is 15 residues long. Trimming cost V 5 bases and J 2 bases, with 12 bases left between them.

The gene calls are TRBV9 and TRBJ2-7; 7 bases align to TRBD2. The trim removed 4 bases at V and 1 base at J, leaving 8 bases unmatched. The length of the CDR3 is 15 residues. Germline V gives CDR1 SGDLS, CDR2 YYNGEE. CDR3 bases: TGTGCCAGCAGCCGAGAACTAGCGCCTTCCTACGAGCAGTACTTC. Its translation is CASSRELAPSYEQYF. Full variable domain (outside the CDR3, taken from reference TRBV9 and TRBJ2-7): DSGVTQTPKHLITATGQRVTLRCSPRSGDLSVYWYQQSLDQGLQFLIQYYNGEERAKGNILERFSAQQFPDLHSELNLSSLELGDSALYFCASSRELAPSYEQYFGPGTRLTVT.

This rearrangement joins TRBV5-1 to TRBJ1-4; D is possibly TRBD1 (5 bases). The CDR3 loop spans 15 amino acids. Trimming removed 7 bases at V and 5 bases at J, with 18 bases between. Germline CDR1 and CDR2: SGHRS and YFSETQ. Here the CDR3 reads CASRVLGTENEKLFF. In nucleotides, the CDR3 is TGCGCCAGCCGAGTCCTCGGGACGGAGAATGAAAAACTGTTTTTT.